The present T cell receptor (beta chain) was sequenced within a study of beta chain features in type 1 diabetes. Study-wide context: Age and gender were similar between patients and healthy donors, as were cell yields.

General study findings and limits: Among patients, naive, central memory and Treg TCRB repertoires appeared more similar than among healthy donors.

This clone has only a few counts. As yet, its antigen is unknown. The CDR3 totals 15 residues. Per the germline V gene, CDR1 is SGHDT and CDR2 is YYEEEE. V lost 4 bases, J lost 9 bases, and 20 bases lay in between. The sequenced template was cDNA made from the entire isolated RNA. The data were produced by immunoSEQ multiplex PCR, yet TCRdb's version contains in-frame clones alone and is incomplete. The sample gives fewer than 900,000 clones, roughly 15% of which show up once; about 0.025% is in the top ten. The rearrangement uses TRBV5-6 and TRBJ2-4; D is possibly TRBD2 (6 bases). The specimen sequenced was naive CD4+ T cells from blood. The clonotype originates from a woman aged 18-29 years in good health. CDR3 DNA sequence: TGTGCCAGCAGCAGTGGCTGGGCGGGATGGAGCATTCAGTACTTC. Translating it yields CASSSGWAGWSIQYF.